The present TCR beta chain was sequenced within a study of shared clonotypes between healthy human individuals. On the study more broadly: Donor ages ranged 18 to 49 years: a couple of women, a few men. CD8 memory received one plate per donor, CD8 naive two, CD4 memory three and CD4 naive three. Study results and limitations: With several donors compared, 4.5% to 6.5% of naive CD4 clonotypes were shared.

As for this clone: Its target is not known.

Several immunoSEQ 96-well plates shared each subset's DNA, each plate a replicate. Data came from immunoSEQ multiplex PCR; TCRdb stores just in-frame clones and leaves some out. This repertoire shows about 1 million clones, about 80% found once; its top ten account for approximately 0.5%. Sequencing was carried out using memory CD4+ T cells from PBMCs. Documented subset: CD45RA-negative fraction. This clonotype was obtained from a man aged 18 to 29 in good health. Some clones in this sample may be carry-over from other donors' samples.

For the CDR3, the DNA is TGCGCCAGCAGCCACCGGTGGGGAACCGGGGAGCTGTTTTTT. It is translated as CASSHRWGTGELFF. The chain employs TRBV4-3 and TRBJ2-2; D is uncertain. Germline CDR1 and CDR2: LGHNA and YSLEER. Trimming removed 3 bases from V and 5 bases from J, with 10 bases in between. The length of the CDR3 is 14 residues.